The 30 T cell receptor beta chains listed next were all sequenced from one sample in a study of radiotherapy plus CTLA-4 blockade in lung cancer. Data came from immunoSEQ multiplex PCR; TCRdb stores just in-frame clones and leaves some out. The table lists under 70,000 clones, around three quarters of them singletons. Source: peripheral blood, taken from a patient treated with radiotherapy plus ipilimumab. The source is a human donor with non-small cell lung cancer who had a complete response to radiotherapy plus ipilimumab.

DNA for the CDR3: TGTGCCAGCAGCTTAAAATACCCCGAGTATGGCTACACCTTC. Its protein product is CASSLKYPEYGYTF. V usage is TRBV7-9 and J usage is TRBJ1-2; D uncertain. Germline CDR1 SEHNR, CDR2 FQNEAQ (reference sequence). The CDR3 covers 14 residues. The V and J ends lost 2 bases and 5 bases respectively, with 12 bases between them. The whole variable domain, remainder taken from reference TRBV7-9 and TRBJ1-2, is DTGVSQNPRHKITKRGQNVTFRCDPISEHNRLYWYRQTLGQGPEFLTYFQNEAQLEKSRLLSDRFSAERPKGSFSTLEIQRTEQGDSAMYLCASSLKYPEYGYTFGSGTRLTVV.

The gene calls are TRBV2 and TRBJ2-5, with D possibly being TRBD2 (6 bases). CDR1 and CDR2 (germline): SNHLY, FYNNEI. The CDR3 runs to 14 residues. Trimming removed 6 bases at V and 5 bases at J, with 16 bases between. CDR3 region: CASSDLAGKETQYF. In nucleotides, the CDR3 is TGTGCCAGCAGCGATCTCGCGGGAAAGGAGACCCAGTACTTC.

The V call is TRBV11-2, the J call TRBJ2-1, with 10 bases lining up with TRBD2. J lost 9 bases, V lost 2 bases, and 10 bases had no gene match. Germline V CDR1 and CDR2: SGHAT, FQNNGV. The CDR3 contains 16 residues. CDR3 residues: CASSLNGVAGGLEQFF. The DNA for the CDR3 is TGTGCCAGCAGCTTAAACGGGGTAGCGGGAGGCCTTGAGCAGTTCTTC.

This clone was counted between two and nine times. One junction end does not reproduce the germline sequence, and a read error may be involved. As DNA, the CDR3 is TGTGCCAGCAACTTAGATTCGGGACAGGGCTACGAGCAGTACTTC. This encodes CASNLDSGQGYEQYF. This sequence joins TRBV5-1 and TRBJ2-7; 9 nucleotides align to TRBD1. Germline V gives CDR1 SGHRS, CDR2 YFSETQ. This CDR3 region has 15 residues.

The rearrangement links TRBV6-5 to TRBJ1-4; 8 nucleotides align to TRBD1. CDR1 is MNHEY, CDR2 SVGAGI, per germline. The CDR3 consists of 15 residues. With 2 bases clipped from V and 8 bases from J, the junction kept 7 bases outside the gene matches. CDR3 protein: CASSYGDRKQEKLFF. The CDR3 nucleotides are TGTGCCAGCAGTTACGGGGACAGGAAGCAAGAAAAACTGTTTTTT.

The CDR3 sequence: CASSLARTGDGTEAFF. The CDR3 nucleotides are TGTGCCAGCAGCTTGGCCAGGACAGGGGATGGCACTGAAGCTTTCTTT. The gene calls are TRBV5-6 and TRBJ1-1; 9 bases align to TRBD1. Germline-derived CDR1 and CDR2 are SGHDT and YYEEEE. The V gene end was trimmed by 0 bases and the J gene end by 4 bases; junction bases not matched to a gene: 7. The CDR3 is 16 residues long.

The V gene is TRBV5-5, the J gene TRBJ1-6, with 8 nucleotides matching TRBD1. CDR3 size: 16 residues. J gave up 8 bases and V 3 bases, and 10 bases lay outside the gene matches. CDR1 is SGHKS, CDR2 YYEKEE, per germline (reference sequence). DNA for the CDR3: TGTGCCAGCAGCTCCCCAGGGGGCGGGTTGGATTCACCCCTCCACTTT. Translation gives CASSSPGGGLDSPLHF.

The rearrangement uses TRBV15 and TRBJ2-7, with 7 bases matching TRBD2. The germline CDR1 and CDR2 sequences are LNHNV and YYDKDF (reference sequence). V lost 1 base, J lost 2 bases, and 2 bases stayed unmatched. The length of the CDR3 is 14 residues. CDR3 in DNA: TGTGCCACCAGCAGAGTTGCGGGGGCCTACGAGCAGTACTTC. Protein sequence: CATSRVAGAYEQYF.

The chain uses TRBV9 and TRBJ1-5; weak D call: TRBD1 (5 bases). Trimming removed 4 bases at V and 2 bases at J, with 13 bases between. This CDR3 is 15 amino acids long. The germline V gene encodes CDR1 SGDLS and CDR2 YYNGEE. The CDR3 spells CASSPSGAGNQPQHF. The CDR3, as DNA: TGTGCCAGCAGCCCCAGCGGGGCGGGCAATCAGCCCCAGCATTTT. The full variable domain, rest sourced from reference TRBV9 and TRBJ1-5, is DSGVTQTPKHLITATGQRVTLRCSPRSGDLSVYWYQQSLDQGLQFLIQYYNGEERAKGNILERFSAQQFPDLHSELNLSSLELGDSALYFCASSPSGAGNQPQHFGDGTRLSIL.

The CDR3 region is CASSQSFGNGNTIYF. The CDR3 DNA reads as TGCGCCAGCAGTCAATCTTTTGGGAACGGAAACACCATATATTTT. The chain uses TRBV23-1 and TRBJ1-3; D uncertain. TRBV23-1 counts as an open reading frame of uncertain function. V shed 0 bases and J shed 4 bases, with 10 bases lying between them. The CDR3 is 15 residues long.

This clone was observed once. J is TRBJ1-5 and V is TRBV27, with D possibly TRBD1 on 5 matching bases. Germline V lookup: CDR1 MNHEY, CDR2 SMNVEV (reference sequence). The CDR3 totals 14 residues. Trimming left V 6 bases short and J 5 bases short, with 14 bases between. For the CDR3, the DNA is TGTGCCAGCAGCCTCATTTCGGGGGATCAGCCCCAGCATTTT. Its translation is CASSLISGDQPQHF.

There are a few counts of this clone. The genes are TRBV6-1 and TRBJ2-3; 7 bases fit TRBD2. This CDR3 has 16 amino acids. J was trimmed by 7 bases and V by 2 bases; bases with no gene match: 12. The germline V gene has CDR1 MNHNS and CDR2 SASEGT. The CDR3: CASSEREGSSGHTQYF. In DNA, the CDR3 is TGTGCCAGCAGTGAAAGGGAGGGTTCCTCGGGTCATACGCAGTATTTT.

The chain is built from TRBV9 and TRBJ2-2; possible D gene TRBD2, 5 bases. V shed 3 bases and J shed 4 bases, with 10 bases lying between them. The V gene's germline CDR1 is SGDLS and CDR2 YYNGEE. CDR3 length: 14 residues. This CDR3 reads CASSGEFVTGELFF. Written as DNA, the CDR3 is TGTGCCAGCAGCGGGGAGTTTGTCACCGGGGAGCTGTTTTTT. The full variable domain, with the rest looked up from reference TRBV9 and TRBJ2-2, is DSGVTQTPKHLITATGQRVTLRCSPRSGDLSVYWYQQSLDQGLQFLIQYYNGEERAKGNILERFSAQQFPDLHSELNLSSLELGDSALYFCASSGEFVTGELFFGEGSRLTVL.

This rearrangement joins TRBV11-3 to TRBJ2-1; D unclear. CDR1 is SGHNT, CDR2 YENEEA, per germline. V was pared by 0 bases and J by 0 bases, with 9 bases between. This CDR3 has 16 amino acids. DNA of the CDR3: TGTGCCAGCAGCTTAGAGGGGTCGAGCTCCTACAATGAGCAGTTCTTC. Its translation: CASSLEGSSSYNEQFF.

This clone came up once. The chain employs TRBV11-2 and TRBJ2-7; TRBD2 matches 8 bases. Germline values: CDR1 SGHAT, CDR2 FQNNGV. The CDR3 consists of 15 residues. The junction had 9 bases not matched to a gene; V was cut back by 5 bases and J by 3 bases. The CDR3 DNA reads TGTGCCAGCAGCATACAGCGGGGGAGCTTCTACGAGCAGTACTTC. Amino acid sequence: CASSIQRGSFYEQYF.

The chain employs TRBV7-2 and TRBJ1-5, with D possibly matching TRBD1 (6 bases). The CDR3 spans 16 residues. Trimming took off 5 bases at V and 3 bases at J, with 17 bases between the two ends. The germline V gene has CDR1 SGHTA and CDR2 FQGNSA. Here the CDR3 reads CASSPQRTASNQPQHF. The CDR3 DNA sequence: TGTGCCAGCAGCCCTCAAAGGACAGCGTCCAATCAGCCCCAGCATTTT.

Only one count was recorded for this clone. The chain uses TRBV9 and TRBJ2-3, with TRBD2 as a possible D gene (6 bases). Germline V gene sequence: CDR1 SGDLS, CDR2 YYNGEE. The V end was cut by 4 bases, the J end by 0 bases, with 12 bases between. This CDR3 comprises 15 residues. In DNA, the CDR3 is TGTGCCAGCAGCCCGCCTAGCGTTAGCACAGATACGCAGTATTTT. This encodes CASSPPSVSTDTQYF.

This clone has a handful of counts. The chain couples TRBV19 to TRBJ2-3; 11 nucleotides match TRBD2. CDR1 and CDR2 (germline): LNHDA, SQIVND (reference sequence). After removal of 9 bases from V and 1 base from J, the junction contained 9 bases not matched to a gene. The CDR3 runs 16 residues. CDR3 loop: CASRPLAGAGTDTQYF. As DNA, the CDR3 is TGTGCCAGCCGCCCACTAGCGGGAGCTGGCACAGATACGCAGTATTTT.

The chain is built from TRBV5-6 and TRBJ1-2; TRBD1 is a possible D gene (5 bases). Trimming took off 1 base at V and 4 bases at J, with 14 bases between the two ends. The CDR3 is 15 amino acids. CDR1 is SGHDT and CDR2 is YYEEEE in the germline V gene. Written as DNA, the CDR3 is TGTGCCAGCAGCTTGTTTGAGGGGAGAGTCTATGGCTACACCTTC. As protein: CASSLFEGRVYGYTF.

As regards this clone: Other DNA variants within this sample encode the same CDR3. V usage is TRBV7-2 and J usage is TRBJ1-1; the D is unclear. V lost 5 bases and J lost 4, with 11 bases in between. CDR1 and CDR2 from the germline V gene are SGHTA and FQGNSA. This CDR3 comprises 13 residues. CDR3 DNA: TGTGCCAGCAGCGTCAGGACCGCCACTGAAGCTTTCTTT. Translated, it gives CASSVRTATEAFF. Looking up the rest from reference TRBV7-2 and TRBJ1-1 gives the full variable domain: GAGVSQSPSNKVTEKGKDVELRCDPISGHTALYWYRQSLGQGLEFLIYFQGNSAPDKSGLPSDRFSAERTGGSVSTLTIQRTQQEDSAVYLCASSVRTATEAFFGQGTRLTVV.

The chain joins TRBV7-2 to TRBJ1-5; maybe TRBD1 (5 bases). Germline V lookup: CDR1 SGHTA, CDR2 FQGNSA. CDR3 length: 14 amino acids. V was shortened by 5 bases and J by 4 bases, with 12 bases between the two germline ends. CDR3 sequence: CASSPVGANQPQHF. CDR3 DNA sequence: TGTGCCAGCAGCCCGGTAGGGGCAAATCAGCCCCAGCATTTT.

The chain links TRBV2 to TRBJ2-1; 7 positions match TRBD1. Germline CDR1 reads SNHLY; CDR2 reads FYNNEI. The CDR3 consists of 17 residues. V was clipped by 3 bases and J by 0 bases; unmatched bases: 8. CDR3: CASSEIRGPSSYNEQFF. CDR3 DNA sequence: TGTGCCAGCAGTGAGATAAGGGGGCCTAGCTCCTACAATGAGCAGTTCTTC.

The DNA for the CDR3 is TGCAGCGCAGGGGCATCCTACGAGCAGTACTTC. The encoded protein is CSAGASYEQYF. The chain links TRBV29-1 to TRBJ2-7, with a weak D call TRBD1 (6 bases). Germline CDR1 is SQVTM and CDR2 is ANQGSEA. With 7 bases removed from V and 1 base from J, the gap between germline ends came to 8 bases. This CDR3 is 11 amino acids long.

In this sample, this clone turned up once. The chain has TRBV6-5 and TRBJ1-1, with 7 nucleotides matching TRBD1. The germline gives CDR1 MNHEY, CDR2 SVGAGI. The CDR3 runs to 14 residues. J gave up 1 base and V 7 bases, and 6 bases lay outside the gene matches. The CDR3, as DNA: TGTGCCAGCAAGACGGACAGGCCGAACACTGAAGCTTTCTTT. Its protein product is CASKTDRPNTEAFF.

This clone was detected once. DNA for the CDR3: TGCGCCAGCAGTGAAGGCAGGGCGGTCCAGCCCCAGCATTTT. Translated, it gives CASSEGRAVQPQHF. This chain links TRBV10-2 with TRBJ1-5, with D perhaps TRBD1 (5 bases). The CDR3 consists of 14 residues. Between the trimmed V and J ends, which lost 3 bases and 7 bases, there was a span of 13 bases. Germline V lookup: CDR1 WSHSY, CDR2 SAAADI.

The rearrangement links TRBV20-1 to TRBJ2-1; D not resolved. The V gene's germline CDR1 is DFQATT and CDR2 SNEGSKA (reference sequence). The CDR3 spans 10 residues. Trimming removed 3 bases at V and 10 bases at J, with 7 bases between. In DNA, the CDR3 is TGCAGTGCTAGCGCCGTCGAGCAGTTCTTC. This sequence encodes CSASAVEQFF.

The J gene is TRBJ2-2, the V gene TRBV20-1; D is uncertain. Germline CDR1 is DFQATT and CDR2 is SNEGSKA (reference sequence). With 3 bases removed from V and 6 bases from J, the gap between germline ends came to 5 bases. The CDR3 contains 11 residues. This CDR3 is CSARWAGELFF. CDR3 DNA sequence: TGCAGTGCTAGGTGGGCCGGGGAGCTGTTTTTT.

This chain joins TRBV19 and TRBJ1-2, with D unclear. The germline V gene encodes CDR1 LNHDA and CDR2 SQIVND (reference sequence). V was clipped by 4 bases and J by 5 bases, with 11 bases between them. The CDR3 covers 13 residues. DNA for the CDR3: TGTGCCAGTAGTAGTCGTATGGGGTATGGCTACACCTTC. Translation: CASSSRMGYGYTF.

Here the CDR3 reads CASSAQGYYGYTF. The CDR3 region has the DNA TGTGCCAGCAGCGCACAGGGGTACTATGGCTACACCTTC. The gene calls are TRBV9 and TRBJ1-2; 7 bases are a match to TRBD1. CDR1 and CDR2 from the germline V gene are SGDLS and YYNGEE. This CDR3 is 13 amino acids long. Trimming removed 3 bases from V and 3 bases from J; junction bases left unmatched: 2. Together with reference TRBV9 and TRBJ1-2, the CDR3 gives the full variable domain: DSGVTQTPKHLITATGQRVTLRCSPRSGDLSVYWYQQSLDQGLQFLIQYYNGEERAKGNILERFSAQQFPDLHSELNLSSLELGDSALYFCASSAQGYYGYTFGSGTRLTVV.

This clone was counted a few times. The chain uses TRBV14 and TRBJ1-2; D not certain. Trimming stripped 0 bases from V and 8 bases from J, with 10 bases between. The CDR3 sequence is 13 residues long. The germline V gene has CDR1 SGHDN and CDR2 FVKESK. The CDR3 DNA reads TGTGCCAGCAGCCAAGATAGACTTTACGGCTACACCTTC. Translation gives CASSQDRLYGYTF.